One and the same sample provided the 32 T cell receptor beta chains below, sequenced in a study of CD8 T cells in Susac syndrome (dated by TCRdb to between 2019 and 2020). The library was obtained by the immunoSEQ multiplex PCR assay. RNA was extracted using the RNeasy kit, and 0.5 to 1 microgram was reverse transcribed with random hexamers. TCRdb's own reprocessing of the public reads used fastp at Q25 and MiXCR and kept productive beta chains. Entries that share a CDR3 protein sequence are merged under the most common genes and DNA. The sample has more than 150,000 distinct CDR3 sequences on record, approximately 95% of them singletons. About 0.15% of the sample belongs to the ten largest clones. The sequenced sample consisted of CD8+ T cells from PBMCs. These receptors were taken from a human donor with Susac syndrome.

This clonotype was observed a few times. The V gene is TRBV11-1, the J gene TRBJ1-2; D is possibly TRBD1 (6 bases). V shed 5 bases and J shed 4 bases, with 11 bases lying between them. The length of the CDR3 is 13 residues. Per germline, CDR1 SGHAT and CDR2 FQDESV (reference sequence). CDR3 loop: CASSQGHTYGYTF. Written as DNA, the CDR3 is TGTGCCAGCAGCCAGGGACACACCTATGGCTACACCTTC.

V is TRBV20-1 and J is TRBJ2-5; D gene uncertain. CDR1 and CDR2 (germline): DFQATT, SNEGSKA (reference sequence). The CDR3 totals 11 residues. Deletions cut 2 bases from V and 3 bases from J, with 4 bases between. CDR3 coding DNA: TGCAGTGCTAGATCGAAAGAGACCCAGTACTTC. Residues: CSARSKETQYF.

J is TRBJ1-5 and V is TRBV6-5, with a weak D call TRBD1 (6 bases). CDR1 MNHEY and CDR2 SVGAGI come from the germline V gene. This CDR3 spans 18 amino acids. Deletions cut 2 bases from V and 1 base from J, with 18 bases between. The CDR3 loop is CASSYPEPQGISNQPQHF. CDR3 nucleotides: TGTGCCAGCAGTTACCCCGAACCACAGGGTATCAGCAATCAGCCCCAGCATTTT.

This clonotype has a single count. The gene calls are TRBV27 and TRBJ2-7; the match to TRBD2 covers 13 bases. The CDR3 is made up of 14 amino acids. The germline CDR1 and CDR2 sequences are MNHEY and SMNVEV (reference sequence). The V segment lost 6 bases and the J segment 3 bases; nucleotides outside the gene matches: 2. This CDR3 is CASRGTSGNYEQYF. CDR3 in DNA: TGTGCCAGCAGGGGGACTAGCGGGAACTACGAGCAGTACTTC.

The genes are TRBV27 and TRBJ2-1, with D tentatively TRBD1 (6 bases). Deletions cut 3 bases from V and 6 bases from J, with 9 bases between. This CDR3 spans 13 amino acids. CDR1 is MNHEY, CDR2 SMNVEV, per germline (reference sequence). DNA of the CDR3: TGTGCCAGCAGTTTGGGGGCGATCAATGAGCAGTTCTTC. It codes for CASSLGAINEQFF.

This clonotype occurred a few times. The chain has TRBV12-3 or TRBV12-4 and TRBJ2-7; D ambiguous. The CDR3 runs to 13 residues. The V gene lost 5 bases and the J gene lost 1 base, with 9 bases spanning the gap. CDR3 region: CASSPGPSYEQYF. In nucleotides, the CDR3 is TGTGCCAGCAGTCCCGGTCCTTCCTACGAGCAGTACTTC.

This chain connects TRBV27 to TRBJ2-1, with D possibly being TRBD1 (6 bases). The germline V and J ends were trimmed by 4 bases and 6 bases, with 13 bases remaining between them. CDR1 and CDR2 from the germline V gene are MNHEY and SMNVEV (reference sequence). This CDR3 region has 14 residues. CDR3 sequence: CASSSGAVSNEQFF. The CDR3 DNA reads as TGTGCCAGCAGTTCAGGGGCAGTGAGCAATGAGCAGTTCTTC.

This chain connects TRBV2 to TRBJ2-1; D possibly corresponds to TRBD1 (8 bases). The germline gives CDR1 SNHLY, CDR2 FYNNEI. V was trimmed by 2 bases and J by 3 bases, leaving 11 bases between them. The CDR3 has 15 residues. The CDR3 sequence: CASSETGGDYNEQFF. The CDR3 DNA follows: TGTGCCAGCAGTGAAACAGGGGGGGACTACAATGAGCAGTTCTTC. The whole variable domain, filled in from reference TRBV2 and TRBJ2-1, reads EPEVTQTPSHQVTQMGQEVILRCVPISNHLYFYWYRQILGQKVEFLVSFYNNEISEKSEIFDDQFSVERPDGSNFTLKIRSTKLEDSAMYFCASSETGGDYNEQFFGPGTRLTVL.

The chain combines TRBV6-2 or TRBV6-3 with TRBJ1-1, with a tentative D call TRBD1 (5 bases). The length of the CDR3 is 14 residues. Germline assignment: CDR1 MNHEY and CDR2 SVGEGT. Trimming left V 2 bases short and J 6 bases short, with 13 bases between. In DNA form, the CDR3 reads TGTGCCAGCAGTTACGGAAGGGGAGAGGCTGAAGCTTTCTTT. This gives the protein CASSYGRGEAEAFF.

This chain connects TRBV25-1 to TRBJ1-1; D ambiguous. The germline gives CDR1 MGHDK, CDR2 SYGVNS. V was trimmed by 6 bases and J by 4 bases, leaving 9 bases between them. The length of the CDR3 is 12 residues. CDR3 region: CASRDVGTEAFF. The CDR3 nucleotides read TGTGCCAGCAGGGATGTAGGCACTGAAGCTTTCTTT. The full variable domain, with the rest looked up from reference TRBV25-1 and TRBJ1-1, is EADIYQTPRYLVIGTGKKITLECSQTMGHDKMYWYQQDPGMELHLIHYSYGVNSTEKGDLSSESTVSRIRTEHFPLTLESARPSHTSQYLCASRDVGTEAFFGQGTRLTVV.

V and J are TRBV12-3 or TRBV12-4 and TRBJ1-5; possibly TRBD1 for D (5 bases). Trimming removed 5 bases from V and 5 bases from J, with 7 bases in between. This CDR3 is 12 amino acids long. CDR3 in amino acids: CASSGGDQPQHF. CDR3 nucleotides: TGTGCCAGCAGTGGAGGGGATCAGCCCCAGCATTTT.

The rearrangement uses TRBV7-2 and TRBJ1-2, with D tentatively TRBD1 (5 bases). The V end was cut by 5 bases, the J end by 3 bases, with 10 bases between. Germline CDR1 reads SGHTA; CDR2 reads FQGNSA. The CDR3 is 13 residues long. The CDR3 nucleotides read TGTGCCAGCAGCCCAGGGTGGGACTATGGCTACACCTTC. It yields the protein CASSPGWDYGYTF.

V usage is TRBV4-1 and J usage is TRBJ2-7; 7 positions agree with TRBD1. The germline gives CDR1 MGHRA, CDR2 YSYEKL. The CDR3 runs 15 residues. V shed 1 base and J 3 bases; nucleotides not matched to a gene: 6. The CDR3 nucleotides are TGCGCCAGCAGCCAAGCCCGACAGGGTGGCTACGAGCAGTACTTC. Translation: CASSQARQGGYEQYF.

This chain links TRBV6-5 with TRBJ2-1; 7 bases map to TRBD2. Trimming removed 4 bases from V and 0 bases from J; junction bases left unmatched: 6. CDR3 size: 16 residues. The germline V gene has CDR1 MNHEY and CDR2 SVGAGI. CDR3 bases: TGTGCCAGCAGTTCACCTAGCGGAGGCTCCTACAATGAGCAGTTCTTC. This translates into CASSSPSGGSYNEQFF.

The J gene is TRBJ1-1, the V gene TRBV5-4; TRBD1 aligns across 7 bases. CDR3 length: 18 amino acids. Germline V gives CDR1 SGHNT, CDR2 YYREEE (reference sequence). Unmatched junction bases numbered 13, after V lost 1 base and J lost 1 base. The chain's CDR3 is CASSLNHLSGTANTEAFF. As DNA, the CDR3 is TGTGCCAGCAGCTTGAATCATCTATCCGGGACAGCGAACACTGAAGCTTTCTTT. The variable domain in full, with the rest retrieved from reference TRBV5-4 and TRBJ1-1, is ETGVTQSPTHLIKTRGQQVTLRCSSQSGHNTVSWYQQALGQGPQFIFQYYREEENGRGNFPPRFSGLQFPNYSSELNVNALELDDSALYLCASSLNHLSGTANTEAFFGQGTRLTVV.

This clonotype has only one observation. V and J are TRBV4-1 and TRBJ1-5; D may be TRBD1 (6 bases). Germline CDR1 is MGHRA and CDR2 is YSYEKL. The ends were cut back, 3 bases at V and 5 bases at J, with 14 bases in the middle. CDR3 length equals 15 residues. In DNA form, the CDR3 reads TGCGCCAGCAGCCAGACAGGTTCGGGTCATCAGCCCCAGCATTTT. Translating it yields CASSQTGSGHQPQHF.

The chain is built from TRBV18 and TRBJ1-1; D gene unclear. The CDR3 is 14 residues long. Trimming shortened V by 2 bases and J by 6 bases, and 13 bases separated the two germline ends. CDR1 is KGHSH and CDR2 is LQKENI in the germline V gene. Here the CDR3 DNA reads TGTGCCAGCTCACCAGTCAACCGGCCCCCTGAAGCTTTCTTT. The encoded protein is CASSPVNRPPEAFF.

V gene TRBV11-2 combines with J gene TRBJ2-1, with D unresolved. This CDR3 has 12 amino acids. CDR1 is SGHAT and CDR2 is FQNNGV in the germline V gene. V lost 3 bases and J lost 7, with 7 bases in between. The CDR3 nucleotides are TGTGCCAGCAGCTTTCTAGAAAATGAGCAGTTCTTC. It codes for CASSFLENEQFF.

The chain recombines TRBV5-1 with TRBJ2-1; 9 positions agree with TRBD2. V dropped 4 bases and J dropped 2; count of bases not matched to a gene: 7. Germline loops: CDR1 SGHRS, CDR2 YFSETQ. This CDR3 spans 16 amino acids. This CDR3 is CASSRLASGTYNEQFF. Written as DNA, the CDR3 is TGCGCCAGCAGCAGATTAGCTAGCGGGACCTACAATGAGCAGTTCTTC.

The CDR3 is CASSLGGGLDEQYF. CDR3 in DNA: TGTGCCAGCAGCTTAGGGGGAGGTTTAGACGAGCAGTACTTC. V and J are TRBV11-2 and TRBJ2-7; D is possibly TRBD2 (6 bases). The CDR3 totals 14 residues. Trimming shortened V by 1 base and J by 5 bases, and 12 bases separated the two germline ends. Per the germline V gene, CDR1 is SGHAT and CDR2 is FQNNGV. The full variable domain, in which reference TRBV11-2 and TRBJ2-7 provide the parts outside the CDR3, is EAGVAQSPRYKIIEKRQSVAFWCNPISGHATLYWYQQILGQGPKLLIQFQNNGVVDDSQLPKDRFSAERLKGVDSTLKIQPAKLEDSAVYLCASSLGGGLDEQYFGPGTRLTVT.

A remark on this clonotype: An end of the junction differs from the germline gene, which may be a read error. The rearrangement joins TRBV7-7 to TRBJ2-1; D is possibly TRBD1 or TRBD2 (6 bases each). The CDR3 has 19 residues. Germline CDR1 is SSHAT and CDR2 is FNYEAQ (reference sequence). CDR3 DNA: TGTGCTAGCAGCTTAGCCGTATTCGACGGGGGCGGCTCCTACAATGAGCAGTTCTTC. Protein sequence: CASSLAVFDGGGSYNEQFF. Looking up the rest from reference TRBV7-7 and TRBJ2-1 gives the full variable domain: GAGVSQSPRYKVTKRGQDVTLRCDPISSHATLYWYQQALGQGPEFLTYFNYEAQPDKSGLPSDRFSAERPEGSISTLTIQRTEQRDSAMYRCASSLAVFDGGGSYNEQFFGPGTRLTVL.

V gene TRBV30 combines with J gene TRBJ1-3, with D perhaps matching TRBD1 (5 bases). Germline CDR1 reads GTSNPN; CDR2 reads SVGIG (reference sequence). CDR3 size: 13 residues. Trimming left V 5 bases short and J 0 bases short, with 8 bases between. Here the CDR3 reads CAWDRNSGNTIYF. The CDR3 coding sequence is TGTGCCTGGGACAGAAACTCTGGAAACACCATATATTTT.

The chain uses TRBV2 and TRBJ2-2; D gene uncertain. The CDR3 runs 11 residues. Germline CDR1 is SNHLY and CDR2 is FYNNEI. The V and J ends lost 6 bases and 7 bases respectively, with 6 bases between them. The CDR3 sequence is CASSSGGELFF. The CDR3 nucleotides read TGTGCCAGCAGCTCTGGCGGGGAGCTGTTTTTT.

The gene calls are TRBV29-1 and TRBJ1-2; TRBD1 is a possible D gene (6 bases). Trimming took 2 bases from V and 4 from J, leaving 11 bases between them. Germline loops: CDR1 SQVTM, CDR2 ANQGSEA. This CDR3 contains 13 residues. In DNA, the CDR3 is TGCAGCGTTGAACAACAGGGTCCCTATGGCTACACCTTC. The encoded protein is CSVEQQGPYGYTF.

The chain is built from TRBV12-3 or TRBV12-4 and TRBJ2-1; D is uncertain. Trimming left V 4 bases short and J 8 bases short, with 12 bases between. CDR3 length: 13 residues. The chain's CDR3 is CASSWDSRYEQFF. The CDR3 DNA follows: TGTGCCAGCAGTTGGGATTCCCGCTATGAGCAGTTCTTC.

This clonotype was observed a single time. The rearrangement uses TRBV7-9 and TRBJ2-7; 10 bases match TRBD1. There are 15 residues in the CDR3. Trimming took 5 bases from V and 2 from J; bases not matched to a gene: 6. CDR1 and CDR2 (germline): SEHNR, FQNEAQ (reference sequence). The DNA of the CDR3 is TGTGCCAGCAGCCTCCGGGACAGGGGAACCTACGAGCAGTACTTC. It specifies CASSLRDRGTYEQYF.

V gene TRBV19 combines with J gene TRBJ2-5; 10 bases fit TRBD2. The germline CDR1 and CDR2 sequences are LNHDA and SQIVND (reference sequence). The CDR3 covers 15 residues. The V gene end was trimmed by 4 bases and the J gene end by 2 bases; junction bases not matched to a gene: 4. CDR3 in amino acids: CASSTRTSGQETQYF. CDR3 nucleotides: TGTGCCAGTAGTACGCGGACTAGCGGTCAAGAGACCCAGTACTTC.

The chain joins TRBV19 to TRBJ1-2; tentative D call: TRBD1 (6 bases). The CDR3 is 14 amino acids. The V and J ends lost 6 bases and 8 bases respectively, with 19 bases between them. Germline CDR1 is LNHDA and CDR2 is SQIVND (reference sequence). CDR3 in DNA: TGTGCCAGTAGCCCTGCCCCCCGACAGGCGGGCTACACCTTC. It yields the protein CASSPAPRQAGYTF.

The J gene is TRBJ1-2, the V gene TRBV5-4, with D perhaps TRBD1 (5 bases). Trimming left V 4 bases short and J 6 bases short, with 25 bases between. CDR3 length: 17 amino acids. Looked up from germline, CDR1 is SGHNT and CDR2 is YYREEE (reference sequence). Here the CDR3 DNA reads TGTGCCAGCAGCGGATGGATAGGACACCTCGTCGGAGATGGCTACACCTTC. Its translation is CASSGWIGHLVGDGYTF.

This chain uses TRBV7-8 with TRBJ2-1, with TRBD2 matching over 9 bases. V lost 0 bases to trimming and J lost 7 bases; unmatched junction nucleotides: 7. The CDR3 has 16 residues. The germline gives CDR1 SGHVS, CDR2 FQNEAQ. In DNA form, the CDR3 reads TGTGCCAGCAGCTTAGCTAGCGGGGGAACGGGGAATGAGCAGTTCTTC. This gives the protein CASSLASGGTGNEQFF.

This chain links TRBV12-3 or TRBV12-4 with TRBJ1-6; 7 positions agree with TRBD1. The V gene end was trimmed by 6 bases and the J gene end by 7 bases; junction bases not matched to a gene: 6. The CDR3 length is 14 residues. CDR3 sequence: CASSETGQNSPLHF. CDR3 DNA: TGTGCCAGCAGCGAGACAGGGCAGAATTCACCCCTCCACTTT.

CDR3 region: CSVTMGSVGEQFF. The CDR3 DNA follows: TGCAGTGTTACGATGGGATCGGTTGGTGAGCAGTTCTTC. The chain is built from TRBV20-1 and TRBJ2-1, with no clear D. V was clipped by 7 bases and J by 9 bases, with 19 bases between them. Germline lookup yields CDR1 DFQATT and CDR2 SNEGSKA (reference sequence). The CDR3 consists of 13 residues.